This T cell receptor beta chain was recorded in a study of read filtering for tumor transcriptome and immune sequencing. Across the whole study: The cohort had roughly 16 men and approximately 13 women aged roughly 45 to 90, mean about 66 years. R-ISS stage counts were under ten for I, around 17 for II, six or seven for III.

This clonotype was counted many times. The library was built from roughly 400 ng RNA with molecular barcoded adaptors for alpha/delta and beta/gamma chains. Via MiXCR, TCRdb re-called the reads, giving one row per CDR3 protein. The table records tens of thousands of distinct CDR3 sequences, approximately 21% of them present only once. The TCR was taken from a donor older than 35 with multiple myeloma. Sequencing was performed on a population of CD138-negative cells sorted from bone marrow.

The CDR3, as DNA: TGTGCCAGCAGTCGGCAGGGAGTAGGCACAGATACGCAGTATTTT. It encodes CASSRQGVGTDTQYF. This chain links TRBV14 with TRBJ2-3; D tentatively fits TRBD1 or TRBD2 (5 bases each). The CDR3 covers 15 residues. CDR1 SGHDN and CDR2 FVKESK come from the germline V gene. Trimming removed 6 bases at V and 1 base at J, with 14 bases between.